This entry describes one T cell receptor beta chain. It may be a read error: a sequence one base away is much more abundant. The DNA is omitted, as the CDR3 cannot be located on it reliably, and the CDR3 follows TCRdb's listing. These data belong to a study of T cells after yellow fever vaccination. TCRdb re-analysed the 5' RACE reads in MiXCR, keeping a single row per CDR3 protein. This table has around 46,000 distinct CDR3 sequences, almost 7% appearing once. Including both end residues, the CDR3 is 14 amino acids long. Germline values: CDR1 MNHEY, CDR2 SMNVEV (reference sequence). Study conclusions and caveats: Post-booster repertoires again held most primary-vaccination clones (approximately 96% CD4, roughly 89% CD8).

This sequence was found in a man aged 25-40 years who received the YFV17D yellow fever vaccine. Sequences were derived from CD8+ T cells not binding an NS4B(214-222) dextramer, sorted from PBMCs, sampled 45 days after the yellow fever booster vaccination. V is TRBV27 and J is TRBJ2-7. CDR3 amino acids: CASSTSDSSYEQCF.